One T cell receptor (beta chain) is described in this entry. The entry originates in a study of beta chain features in type 1 diabetes. V was shortened by 1 base and J by 3 bases, with 6 bases between the two germline ends. The CDR3 totals 13 residues. Germline V gene sequence: CDR1 SEHNR, CDR2 FQNEAQ (reference sequence). Reverse transcribing all isolated RNA meant expressed TCRB transcripts were sequenced. Here immunoSEQ multiplex PCR was the method, and the copy in TCRdb shows in-frame clones only, minus some. The sample consists of 200,000 to 250,000 clones, about 11% of them appearing once. The receptor comes from a man between 18 and 29 years old in good health. The sequenced sample consisted of central memory CD4+ T cells from blood. V gene TRBV7-9 combines with J gene TRBJ1-2; the D is unclear. This CDR3 reads CASSLDLDYGYTF. The DNA of the CDR3 is TGTGCCAGCAGCTTAGATTTGGACTATGGCTACACCTTC.